This T cell receptor (beta chain) was recovered during a study of identical twins. On this clonotype itself: The antigen is undetermined.

Study-wide results and limits: Part of the zero-insertion signal could reflect confounding by invariant MAIT and iNKT cells. The study found excess low generation probability among twin-shared out-of-frame alpha sequences.

TCRdb re-called the 5' RACE reads with MiXCR, one entry per CDR3 protein. The data contain more than 400,000 distinct CDR3 sequences, 13% to 15% of them singletons. This CDR3 has 15 residues. Germline CDR1 reads DFQATT; CDR2 reads SNEGSKA (reference sequence). V was cut by 0 bases and J by 0 bases, with 10 bases left in between. These same records also appear under a second study, on yellow fever vaccine responses in identical twins.

Sample: CD4+ T cells sorted from blood. This rearrangement joins TRBV20-1 to TRBJ2-3; D unresolved. The receptor was derived from a woman aged 18-35 years in good health. The CDR3 protein is CSARELIQSTDTQYF. In DNA form, the CDR3 reads TGCAGTGCTAGAGAACTTATTCAAAGCACAGATACGCAGTATTTT.